One and the same sample provided the 17 T cell receptor beta chains below, sequenced in a study of shared clonotypes between healthy human individuals. Here immunoSEQ multiplex PCR was the method, and the copy in TCRdb shows in-frame clones only, minus some. The sample has about 1.5 million clones, roughly 98% seen once. Sequenced sample: naive CD4+ T cells sorted from blood. The subset: CD45RA+ positively selected. The receptors come from a man between 25 and 39 years old in good health.

The chain uses TRBV5-1 and TRBJ2-5; 7 bases are a match to TRBD2. The CDR3 length is 16 residues. V lost 4 bases, J lost 5 bases, and 14 bases stayed unmatched. The V gene's germline CDR1 is SGHRS and CDR2 YFSETQ. CDR3 sequence: CASSTTPGEGLETQYF. CDR3 nucleotide sequence: TGCGCCAGCAGCACAACTCCGGGGGAGGGCCTCGAGACCCAGTACTTC.

The V gene is TRBV19, the J gene TRBJ2-7; TRBD1 matches 9 bases. The CDR3 extends over 16 amino acids. Trimming at V came to 2 bases and at J to 5 bases, leaving 10 bases not matched to a gene. Looked up from germline, CDR1 is LNHDA and CDR2 is SQIVND (reference sequence). The CDR3 is CASSILPGTGLNEQYF. The DNA for the CDR3 is TGTGCCAGTAGTATACTACCCGGGACAGGGCTCAACGAGCAGTACTTC.

The chain is built from TRBV11-3 and TRBJ2-5; no reliable D call. Germline V gene lookup returns CDR1 SGHNT and CDR2 YENEEA. Trimming stripped 2 bases from V and 5 bases from J, with 12 bases between. The CDR3 consists of 14 residues. CDR3 region: CASSLTRTGETQYF. In nucleotides, the CDR3 is TGTGCCAGCAGCTTAACGAGGACCGGGGAGACCCAGTACTTC.

The rearrangement uses TRBV5-5 and TRBJ2-7, with TRBD2 matching 9 bases. The junction had 14 bases not matched to a gene; V was cut back by 4 bases and J by 0 bases. Germline lookup yields CDR1 SGHKS and CDR2 YYEKEE (reference sequence). This CDR3 has 18 residues. The DNA for the CDR3 is TGTGCCAGCAGCGCAGGATGGGGTGGTAGCGGGGGCTCCTACGAGCAGTACTTC. Translated: CASSAGWGGSGGSYEQYF.

V usage is TRBV7-2 and J usage is TRBJ2-5; TRBD2 matches 16 bases. This CDR3 region has 19 residues. CDR1 is SGHTA, CDR2 FQGNSA, per germline. Losses at the gene ends were 5 bases for V and 0 bases for J; bases not matched to a gene: 9. CDR3 protein: CASSRGLAGGPMYQETQYF. The CDR3 region has the DNA TGTGCCAGCAGCAGGGGACTAGCGGGAGGGCCAATGTACCAAGAGACCCAGTACTTC.

The chain recombines TRBV29-1 with TRBJ2-6; D is ambiguous. The CDR3 is 14 residues long. Trimming left V 6 bases short and J 0 bases short, with 9 bases between. Germline values: CDR1 SQVTM, CDR2 ANQGSEA. This CDR3 reads CSVTTSSGANVLTF. Written as DNA, the CDR3 is TGCAGCGTGACAACTTCCTCTGGGGCCAACGTCCTGACTTTC.

The rearrangement uses TRBV7-2 and TRBJ1-1; weak D call: TRBD1 (5 bases). CDR1 SGHTA and CDR2 FQGNSA come from the germline V gene. V gave up 3 bases and J gave up 6 bases, with 8 bases separating them. CDR3 size: 12 residues. CDR3 residues: CASSFAGPEAFF. For the CDR3, the DNA is TGTGCCAGCAGCTTTGCGGGACCTGAAGCTTTCTTT.

The rearrangement uses TRBV5-6 and TRBJ2-2; TRBD2 agrees at 13 bases. Losses at the gene ends were 4 bases for V and 9 bases for J; bases not matched to a gene: 9. The germline V gene has CDR1 SGHDT and CDR2 YYEEEE. CDR3 length: 16 residues. CDR3 amino acids: CASSRPGLAGSRELFF. The CDR3 DNA is TGTGCCAGCAGCAGACCGGGACTAGCGGGATCCCGGGAGCTGTTTTTT.

This clone occurred a few times. The same CDR3 can be traced to other DNA sequences in this sample. Written as DNA, the CDR3 is TGTGCCAGCAGCTTGGGACAGGGGGCCTACGAGCAGTACTTC. This translates into CASSLGQGAYEQYF. The J gene is TRBJ2-7, the V gene TRBV5-4, with 9 bases identical to TRBD1. Looked up from germline, CDR1 is SGHNT and CDR2 is YYREEE (reference sequence). The CDR3 covers 14 residues. Trimming took 0 bases from V and 2 from J; bases not matched to a gene: 0.

This chain links TRBV5-6 with TRBJ2-1, with D maybe TRBD1 (6 bases). CDR1 is SGHDT and CDR2 is YYEEEE in the germline V gene. With 1 base removed from V and 8 bases from J, the gap between germline ends came to 16 bases. The CDR3 covers 15 residues. The CDR3 DNA follows: TGTGCCAGCAGCTTGCTCAGGGACACTATGCATGAGCAGTTCTTC. Translated: CASSLLRDTMHEQFF.

V and J are TRBV28 and TRBJ2-7; the D call may be TRBD1 or TRBD2 (5 bases each). This CDR3 contains 14 residues. CDR1 MDHEN and CDR2 SYDVKM come from the germline V gene. V was shortened by 5 bases and J by 3 bases, with 14 bases between the two germline ends. CDR3 nucleotides: TGTGCCAGCAGTCCTGGGGACGGATACTACGAGCAGTACTTC. Its protein product is CASSPGDGYYEQYF.

This chain connects TRBV15 to TRBJ2-7, with D perhaps TRBD2 (6 bases). Germline V gene data show CDR1 as LNHNV and CDR2 as YYDKDF (reference sequence). Deletions cut 1 base from V and 3 bases from J, with 13 bases between. CDR3 length: 15 residues. The CDR3: CATSRGGSGHYEQYF. The DNA of the CDR3 is TGTGCCACCAGCAGAGGGGGGAGCGGGCACTACGAGCAGTACTTC.

Only one count was recorded for this clone. The chain carries TRBV18 and TRBJ2-3, with TRBD2 as a possible D gene (5 bases). Per the germline V gene, CDR1 is KGHSH and CDR2 is LQKENI. Trimming took 4 bases from V and 4 from J, leaving 6 bases between them. The CDR3 length is 12 residues. In DNA, the CDR3 is TGTGCCAGCTCACAACTAGCAGATACGCAGTATTTT. Residues: CASSQLADTQYF.

The chain recombines TRBV29-1 with TRBJ1-2; D is unresolved. CDR1 SQVTM and CDR2 ANQGSEA come from the germline V gene. CDR3 length equals 14 residues. The V gene lost 0 bases and the J gene lost 0 bases, with 8 bases spanning the gap. The CDR3 sequence: CSVEDIGSNYGYTF. In DNA, the CDR3 is TGCAGCGTTGAAGATATAGGTTCTAACTATGGCTACACCTTC.

This rearrangement joins TRBV2 to TRBJ2-1, with 15 bases fitting TRBD2. Germline V gene lookup returns CDR1 SNHLY and CDR2 FYNNEI. With 3 bases clipped from V and 9 bases from J, the junction kept 18 bases outside the gene matches. CDR3 size: 20 residues. The chain's CDR3 is CASSDEGFGPGTSGRTEQFF. DNA for the CDR3: TGTGCCAGCAGTGACGAGGGATTCGGGCCCGGGACTAGCGGGAGGACTGAGCAGTTCTTC.

This clone was seen only once. The rearrangement uses TRBV7-9 and TRBJ2-1, with TRBD2 matching 8 bases. Looked up from germline, CDR1 is SEHNR and CDR2 is FQNEAQ (reference sequence). CDR3 length: 15 residues. Trimming removed 5 bases from V and 3 bases from J; junction bases left unmatched: 6. CDR3 sequence: CASSLLAAIYNEQFF. The CDR3 DNA is TGTGCCAGCAGCCTACTAGCGGCGATCTACAATGAGCAGTTCTTC.

J is TRBJ2-1 and V is TRBV6-6, with TRBD1 identical over 7 bases. The CDR3 sequence is 13 residues long. V shed 2 bases, J shed 7 bases, and the junction held 2 bases outside the gene matches. The germline V gene has CDR1 MNHNY and CDR2 SVGAGI (reference sequence). Here the CDR3 DNA reads TGTGCCAGCAGTTACGGGACAGTTAATGAGCAGTTCTTC. Its translation: CASSYGTVNEQFF.